Below, one T cell receptor beta chain is given with its context. This sample was included in a study of shared clonotypes between healthy human individuals. At the deep level, the assay was run. TCRdb's table, derived via immunoSEQ multiplex PCR, lists solely in-frame clones and lacks some. The sample lists roughly 2.4 million clones, more than 90% occurring once. The donors, healthy adults who were HIV-negative, had experienced no recent acute infections or vaccinations. Per the germline V gene, CDR1 is MGHRA and CDR2 is YSYEKL. With 0 bases clipped from V and 4 bases from J, the junction kept 1 base outside the gene matches. This CDR3 spans 16 amino acids.

Material for sequencing was naive CD4+ T cells sorted from blood. The subset here: CD45RA+ positively selected. This sequence was found in a man aged 18 to 30 in good health. The chain is built from TRBV4-1 and TRBJ2-1; 12 nucleotides match TRBD2. The DNA of the CDR3 is TGCGCCAGCAGCCAAGATGGACTAGCGGGATACAATGAGCAGTTCTTC. It yields the protein CASSQDGLAGYNEQFF.